The 21 T cell receptor beta chains reported below all come from one sample, sequenced in a study of persistence of HIV-infected CD4 T cells. The libraries were made with immunoSEQ version 4 in survey mode. The repertoire was sequenced with immunoSEQ multiplex PCR; TCRdb's copy has only in-frame clones and lacks some. Of 15,000 to 20,000 clones detected, less than 75% appear once; the ten largest clones hold roughly 8%. Lysates of CMV-infected fibroblasts at 9 to 10 ug/mL stimulated these cells. Sorting of responding CD4+ T cells relied on upregulated CD40 ligand together with CD69. The antigens these receptors bind are not known. This specimen was CD4+ T cells sorted from PBMCs after roughly 18-hour stimulation, taken from a patient who received antiretroviral therapy. Receptors were obtained from an adult woman with HIV who was CMV-seropositive.

The V and J genes are TRBV30 and TRBJ2-5, with 8 bases that match TRBD2. V was pared by 0 bases and J by 5 bases, with 8 bases of the junction left unmatched. The V gene's germline CDR1 is GTSNPN and CDR2 SVGIG (reference sequence). CDR3 length: 15 residues. The CDR3 coding sequence is TGTGCCTGGAGTGTAAGTCGGGGGGGCCGCGAGACCCAGTACTTC. It is translated as CAWSVSRGGRETQYF.

The chain combines TRBV30 with TRBJ2-6; 12 positions match TRBD1. Germline lookup yields CDR1 GTSNPN and CDR2 SVGIG (reference sequence). The CDR3 is 16 residues long. V dropped 6 bases and J dropped 2; count of bases not matched to a gene: 5. CDR3 sequence reads: CACLGTGGTGANVLTF. As DNA, the CDR3 is TGTGCCTGCCTGGGGACAGGGGGCACTGGGGCCAACGTCCTGACTTTC.

This clone appeared once. The genes are TRBV21-1 and TRBJ2-7; TRBD2, the D gene given by the table, was not confirmed from the DNA. TRBV21-1 is marked as a pseudogene. The CDR3 length is 14 residues. The CDR3 loop reads CASVRGTSIYEQYV. The CDR3 nucleotides are TGTGCCAGCGTTCGAGGGACTAGCATCTACGAGCAGTACGTC.

This sequence joins TRBV6-2 or TRBV6-3 and TRBJ2-2; TRBD2 aligns across 7 bases. V trimming: 6 bases; J trimming: 4 bases; junction bases outside the gene matches: 14. Looked up from germline, CDR1 is MNHEY and CDR2 is SVGEGT. The CDR3 runs to 17 residues. CDR3 sequence reads: CASSVTGPKRGTGELFF. Written as DNA, the CDR3 is TGTGCCAGCAGCGTAACCGGACCAAAGCGGGGCACCGGGGAGCTGTTTTTT.

The chain recombines TRBV7-8 with TRBJ2-1; a weak D match, TRBD2 (5 bases). The V end lost 4 bases, the J end lost 6 bases, and 7 bases lay between the germline ends. This CDR3 has 12 residues. The germline V gene has CDR1 SGHVS and CDR2 FQNEAQ. DNA for the CDR3: TGTGCCAGCAGCTCACTAGTCAATGAGCAGTTCTTC. Translating gives CASSSLVNEQFF. Filled out from reference TRBV7-8 and TRBJ2-1, the complete variable domain reads GAGVSQSPRYKVAKRGQDVALRCDPISGHVSLFWYQQALGQGPEFLTYFQNEAQLDKSGLPSDRFFAERPEGSVSTLKIQRTQQEDSAVYLCASSSLVNEQFFGPGTRLTVL.

This clone was seen a handful of times. The DNA of the CDR3 is TGTGCCAGTAGTATCGCAGGGGGCATGAACACTGAAGCTTTCTTT. Amino acids: CASSIAGGMNTEAFF. The chain is built from TRBV19 and TRBJ1-1; 8 nucleotides match TRBD1. This CDR3 contains 15 residues. CDR1 is LNHDA and CDR2 is SQIVND in the germline V gene (reference sequence). V gave up 3 bases and J gave up 0 bases; unmatched junction bases: 3.

The chain combines TRBV20-1 with TRBJ2-7; TRBD2 matches at 13 bases. The ends lost 3 bases at V and 7 bases at J; junction bases unmatched: 6. The CDR3 length is 14 residues. CDR1 is DFQATT and CDR2 is SNEGSKA in the germline V gene (reference sequence). CDR3 in DNA: TGCAGTGCTAGTTTGGGACTAGCGGGGTATGAGCAGTACTTC. Translated, it gives CSASLGLAGYEQYF.

The CDR3 region has the DNA TGCGCCAGCAGCTTGACCGGGACAGCGAACACCGGGGAGCTGTTTTTT. Amino acids: CASSLTGTANTGELFF. This chain links TRBV5-1 with TRBJ2-2, with 7 bases identical to TRBD1. Per the germline V gene, CDR1 is SGHRS and CDR2 is YFSETQ. The length of the CDR3 is 16 residues. With 1 base clipped from V and 0 bases from J, the junction kept 3 bases outside the gene matches.

CDR3 protein: CASSDRLPLGGNTIYF. CDR3 sequence (DNA): TGTGCCAGCAGTGATAGGCTTCCTCTGGGAGGAAACACCATATATTTT. The rearrangement links TRBV2 to TRBJ1-3; unclear D gene. Germline CDR1 SNHLY, CDR2 FYNNEI. The CDR3 extends over 16 amino acids. Trimming took 3 bases from V and 4 from J, leaving 16 bases between them.

The chain couples TRBV6-5 to TRBJ2-7; D perhaps matches TRBD2 (6 bases). This CDR3 has 15 residues. V gave up 6 bases and J gave up 2 bases, with 17 bases separating them. Germline-derived CDR1 and CDR2 are MNHEY and SVGAGI. CDR3 sequence reads: CASSEAAGRTYEQYF. The CDR3 DNA follows: TGTGCCAGCAGCGAGGCGGCGGGGCGCACCTACGAGCAGTACTTC.

This clone has just a few counts. The chain joins TRBV6-6 to TRBJ1-1; the D is unclear. V lost 4 bases and J lost 1, with 7 bases in between. CDR1 is MNHNY and CDR2 is SVGAGI in the germline V gene (reference sequence). The CDR3 is 13 residues long. This CDR3 is CASSSTQNTEAFF. CDR3 nucleotide sequence: TGTGCCAGCAGTTCGACACAGAACACTGAAGCTTTCTTT.

The V and J genes are TRBV6-5 and TRBJ2-3; no clear D gene. The CDR3 is 12 residues long. Trimming stripped 8 bases from V and 7 bases from J, with 13 bases between. The V gene's germline CDR1 is MNHEY and CDR2 SVGAGI. DNA of the CDR3: TGTGCCAGCCACCTAGGGTCGAATACGCAGTATTTT. Encoded protein: CASHLGSNTQYF.

The CDR3 loop reads CSVGDSATTFF. DNA of the CDR3: TGCAGCGTTGGGGACTCTGCGACGACTTTCTTT. This rearrangement joins TRBV29-1 to TRBJ1-1; D possibly corresponds to TRBD1 (5 bases). CDR3 length: 11 residues. CDR1 and CDR2 from the germline V gene are SQVTM and ANQGSEA. V dropped 4 bases and J dropped 12 bases, with 15 bases sitting between them.

This clone occurred a few times. The V call is TRBV25-1, the J call TRBJ1-1, with D hard to call. The CDR3 is 14 residues long. The V and J ends lost 2 bases and 1 base respectively, with 8 bases between them. CDR1 and CDR2 from the germline V gene are MGHDK and SYGVNS. The CDR3: CASSENLENTEAFF. In nucleotides, the CDR3 is TGTGCCAGCAGTGAAAACCTAGAGAACACTGAAGCTTTCTTT.

The rearrangement links TRBV29-1 to TRBJ1-5; TRBD1 agrees at 7 bases. CDR1 and CDR2 (germline): SQVTM, ANQGSEA. Losses at the gene ends were 6 bases for V and 6 bases for J; bases not matched to a gene: 11. The CDR3 contains 14 residues. CDR3 nucleotide sequence: TGCAGCGTGGTTATAGGGGGCGAGGGTCAGCCCCAGCATTTT. Its translation is CSVVIGGEGQPQHF.

To note about this clone: A junction boundary mismatches the germline segment, possibly from a read error. The V gene is TRBV30, the J gene TRBJ2-1; the D gene is possibly TRBD1 (7 bases). Germline CDR1 GTSNPN, CDR2 SVGIG (reference sequence). This CDR3 is built from 15 residues. The CDR3 nucleotides read TGTGCCTGGAGACGAACAGGGGACTCCGACAATGAGCAGTTCTTC. It specifies CAWRRTGDSDNEQFF.

The J gene is TRBJ1-3, the V gene TRBV6-5; D unclear. The CDR3 length is 13 residues. The germline CDR1 and CDR2 sequences are MNHEY and SVGAGI. V lost 7 bases and J lost 2, with 9 bases in between. CDR3 DNA sequence: TGTGCCAGCACGTTAATGGCTGGAAACACCATATATTTT. Residues: CASTLMAGNTIYF.

This clone was seen a handful of times. The chain uses TRBV6-5 and TRBJ1-1; D remains ambiguous. This CDR3 contains 13 residues. Germline CDR1 and CDR2: MNHEY and SVGAGI. V lost 7 bases and J 8 bases, leaving 17 bases between the germline ends. The CDR3 sequence: CASNSGPGREAFF. CDR3 DNA: TGTGCCAGCAACTCGGGCCCGGGTAGGGAAGCTTTCTTT.

This clone has more than one count but fewer than ten. The genes are TRBV5-3 and TRBJ2-7; no clear D gene. TRBV5-3 is annotated as an ORF whose role is uncertain. The CDR3 is made up of 12 amino acids. CDR3 residues: CARSLAFCVDGV. CDR3 nucleotide sequence: TGTGCCAGAAGCTTGGCCTTTTGTGTGGATGGCGTC.

The chain combines TRBV18 with TRBJ1-5; D may be TRBD1 (6 bases). The CDR3 length is 13 residues. V shed 5 bases and J shed 5 bases, with 10 bases lying between them. CDR1 and CDR2 (germline): KGHSH, LQKENI. The CDR3 DNA reads as TGTGCCAGCTCAGTACAGGGCGATCAGCCCCAGCATTTT. This gives the protein CASSVQGDQPQHF. The full variable domain, completed using reference TRBV18 and TRBJ1-5, is NAGVMQNPRHLVRRRGQEARLRCSPMKGHSHVYWYRQLPEEGLKFMVYLQKENIIDESGMPKERFSAEFPKEGPSILRIQQVVRGDSAAYFCASSVQGDQPQHFGDGTRLSIL.

The chain has TRBV30 and TRBJ2-1; D possibly corresponds to TRBD1 (6 bases). In germline, CDR1 is GTSNPN, CDR2 SVGIG (reference sequence). The CDR3 totals 13 residues. Between the trimmed V and J ends, which lost 3 bases and 2 bases, there was a span of 8 bases. The CDR3 DNA sequence: TGTGCCTGGAGGGGGGCCACCTACAATGAGCAGTTCTTC. Residues: CAWRGATYNEQFF. Full variable domain (remainder filled in from reference TRBV30 and TRBJ2-1): SQTIHQWPATLVQPVGSPLSLECTVEGTSNPNLYWYRQAAGRGLQLLFYSVGIGQISSEVPQNLSASRPQDRQFILSSKKLLLSDSGFYLCAWRGATYNEQFFGPGTRLTVL.